This paragraph reports one T cell receptor (beta chain). Antigen: not known. This specimen belongs to a study of vaccination and CD4 T cells after COVID-19. Treatment here: roughly 11-day PBMC culture with coronavirus spike peptide pools or control peptides (ViraFEST assay). Harvesting of the unexposed donor's CD4+ T cells predated the COVID-19 pandemic (2011-2018). When enough cells were available, unexposed-donor CD4+ T cells were probed with SARS-CoV-2 S/N and four cold-coronavirus spikes. The germline CDR1 and CDR2 sequences are SGHNT and YYREEE (reference sequence). The V end was cut by 0 bases, the J end by 3 bases, with 7 bases between. The CDR3 contains 13 residues. Cultured CD4+ T-cell DNA underwent Oncomine TCR Beta short-read sequencing. TCRdb re-analysed the PCR reads in MiXCR, keeping a single row per CDR3 protein. The sample contains about 8,600 distinct CDR3 sequences, around half of which appear only once.

The chain joins TRBV5-4 to TRBJ2-7; D is undetermined. The source of this sequence is a human donor in good health. Sequenced sample: CD4+ T cells from blood, cultured in vitro. The DNA for the CDR3 is TGTGCCAGCAGCTTGGATCCCGGCTACGAGCAGTACTTC. It is translated as CASSLDPGYEQYF.